This passage covers 24 T cell receptor beta chains from one sample sequenced in a study of T cells expressing NK-cell markers. TCRdb reprocessed the 5' RACE reads; each CDR3 protein has one entry and no DNA is given. There are about 460,000 distinct CDR3 sequences in the sample, with 1.4% held by the top ten. Input material: blood T cells: a sorted CD56 or NKG2C T cell subset, CD4+ or CD8+ T cells, or bulk PBMC T cells (not recorded which). These TCRs come from a woman in her 50s in good health.

This chain uses TRBV3-1 with TRBJ2-1. The germline V gene encodes CDR1 LGHDT and CDR2 YNNKEL (reference sequence). The CDR3 contains 14 residues. CDR3 amino acids: CASSQAYRNDEQFF.

V gene TRBV14 combines with J gene TRBJ2-5; without DNA, the TCRdb call of TRBD2 cannot be checked. The CDR3 extends over 16 amino acids. CDR1 and CDR2 from the germline V gene are SGHDN and FVKESK. The CDR3 spells CASSQSWDWRQETQYF. Full variable domain (rest looked up from reference TRBV14 and TRBJ2-5): EAGVTQFPSHSVIEKGQTVTLRCDPISGHDNLYWYRRVMGKEIKFLLHFVKESKQDESGMPNNRFLAERTGGTYSTLKVQPAELEDSGVYFCASSQSWDWRQETQYFGPGTRLLVL.

The rearrangement joins TRBV6-5 to TRBJ1-2; TCRdb outputs TRBD1, but without DNA this stays unchecked. Germline-derived CDR1 and CDR2 are MNHEY and SVGAGI. The CDR3 consists of 15 residues. The CDR3 sequence is CASSIVQGSIYGYTF.

The chain joins TRBV27 to TRBJ2-2; TCRdb's D gene call, TRBD1, goes unchecked for lack of DNA. Per germline, CDR1 MNHEY and CDR2 SMNVEV (reference sequence). The CDR3 runs to 13 residues. The CDR3: CASRYRVAGELFF.

The rearrangement joins TRBV30 to TRBJ2-1; TCRdb outputs TRBD2, but without DNA this stays unchecked. The CDR3 is 19 residues long. Germline V gene data show CDR1 as GTSNPN and CDR2 as SVGIG (reference sequence). The CDR3 sequence: CAWRPTSGRAQKGHNEQFF.

The V and J genes are TRBV4-1 and TRBJ2-6. The CDR3 covers 12 residues. Germline CDR1 and CDR2: MGHRA and YSYEKL. The CDR3 region is CASSLWANVLTF.

This chain connects TRBV29-1 to TRBJ2-7; TCRdb names TRBD2, which stays unverified in the absence of DNA. The CDR3 runs to 18 residues. CDR1 is SQVTM, CDR2 ANQGSEA, per germline. CDR3 region: CSVEDRGTGGFSGREQYF.

V gene TRBV5-1 combines with J gene TRBJ2-2; the TCRdb call, TRBD1, lacks DNA for checking. Germline V gene lookup returns CDR1 SGHRS and CDR2 YFSETQ. The CDR3 is made up of 16 amino acids. CDR3 in amino acids: CASSLEDPWITGELFF.

This chain uses TRBV7-2 with TRBJ2-1; the D gene TCRdb calls, TRBD2, cannot be checked with no DNA. Germline CDR1 reads SGHTA; CDR2 reads FQGNSA. The CDR3 loop spans 14 amino acids. The CDR3 loop reads CASSPRLADNEQFF.

V and J are TRBV29-1 and TRBJ2-7; the TCRdb call, TRBD1, lacks DNA for checking. The CDR3 length is 12 residues. From germline, CDR1 is SQVTM and CDR2 ANQGSEA. The CDR3 sequence: CSVGRDSYEQYF.

CDR3 sequence reads: CASSDPGSRYNEQFF. This chain connects TRBV2 to TRBJ2-1; checking the TCRdb D call of TRBD1 is not possible without DNA. Germline lookup yields CDR1 SNHLY and CDR2 FYNNEI. CDR3 length: 15 residues.

The rearrangement joins TRBV29-1 to TRBJ2-7; the D gene TCRdb calls, TRBD1, cannot be checked with no DNA. The germline CDR1 and CDR2 sequences are SQVTM and ANQGSEA. CDR3 length equals 13 residues. CDR3 loop: CSVANRAHGEQYF.

The chain combines TRBV12-3 or TRBV12-4 with TRBJ2-1; TCRdb selects TRBD1, and the lack of DNA leaves this call unchecked. This CDR3 is 16 amino acids long. The CDR3 here is CASITSGTNNYNEQFF.

The V call is TRBV12-3 or TRBV12-4, the J call TRBJ1-5. This CDR3 spans 13 amino acids. CDR3 amino acids: CASSLAQSQPQHF.

The chain combines TRBV6-6 with TRBJ1-5. The CDR3 is 12 residues long. Germline loops: CDR1 MNHNY, CDR2 SVGAGI (reference sequence). The CDR3 here is CASRESRQPQHF.

The CDR3 is CASSQFGGVPSGNEKLFF. V is TRBV3-1 and J is TRBJ1-4. The CDR3 extends over 18 amino acids. Germline assignment: CDR1 LGHDT and CDR2 YNNKEL (reference sequence).

The CDR3 protein is CASRSWGIEETQYF. The chain is built from TRBV5-1 and TRBJ2-5; the TCRdb D gene call, TRBD1, has no DNA to confirm it. This CDR3 region has 14 residues. Germline-derived CDR1 and CDR2 are SGHRS and YFSETQ.

This CDR3 reads CASSQGLWETQYF. The rearrangement joins TRBV19 to TRBJ2-5; TCRdb reports TRBD1, a call that lacks DNA to check it against. This CDR3 is built from 13 residues. The germline gives CDR1 LNHDA, CDR2 SQIVND (reference sequence).

The chain joins TRBV2 to TRBJ2-2; TCRdb picks TRBD1, but there is no DNA to check that call. Germline CDR1 is SNHLY and CDR2 is FYNNEI. The CDR3 contains 13 residues. The CDR3 loop is CASSRDRTGELFF.

The chain joins TRBV11-2 to TRBJ1-4; the TRBD1 assignment by TCRdb is unverifiable without DNA. Per the germline V gene, CDR1 is SGHAT and CDR2 is FQNNGV. This CDR3 is built from 17 residues. CDR3: CASRSPGRKGEEEKLFF.

The rearrangement joins TRBV25-1 to TRBJ2-7. There are 11 residues in the CDR3. Germline CDR1 MGHDK, CDR2 SYGVNS. This CDR3 reads CASSELGPQYF.

This rearrangement joins TRBV29-1 to TRBJ2-1; the TRBD2 assignment by TCRdb is unverifiable without DNA. The CDR3 length is 15 residues. Germline values: CDR1 SQVTM, CDR2 ANQGSEA. CDR3 sequence reads: CSVRSSGSRYNEQFF.

The CDR3 spells CSASEGGNQPQHF. The chain is built from TRBV29-1 and TRBJ1-5. The CDR3 loop spans 13 amino acids. Germline-derived CDR1 and CDR2 are SQVTM and ANQGSEA.

CDR3 in amino acids: CASSLDGASGYNEQFF. The chain recombines TRBV11-3 with TRBJ2-1; the TCRdb call, TRBD2, lacks DNA for checking. The CDR3 length is 16 residues. The germline CDR1 and CDR2 sequences are SGHNT and YENEEA.